This is a list of T cell receptor beta chains from one sample in a study of memory CD4+ T cells and cytomegalovirus serostatus. TCRdb keeps only in-frame clones here, not all; method: immunoSEQ multiplex PCR. This table holds about 62,000 clones, roughly 76% found once. The sample comprised memory CD4+ T cells from blood. The receptors come from an adult in good health and CMV-seropositive. The CDR3 runs from the conserved cysteine through the conserved F or W. Fields, in order: D gene, J gene, V gene, clone size, CDR3 protein, CDR3 DNA. D genes are given only for firm matches. The size of a clone is reported for some rows only, either as once, few or many, or as a class for expanded clones.

d_gene: TRBD1; j_gene: TRBJ1-1; v_gene: TRBV7-3; abundance: NA; CDR3aa: CASSSSGTDYLNTEAFF; CDR3nt: TGTGCCAGCAGCTCCTCTGGGACAGATTATTTGAACACTGAAGCTTTCTTT
d_gene: TRBD2; j_gene: TRBJ2-7; v_gene: TRBV4-3; abundance: NA; CDR3aa: CASSARLAGGGAYEQYF; CDR3nt: TGCGCCAGCAGCGCTAGACTAGCGGGAGGAGGGGCCTACGAGCAGTACTTC
d_gene: TRBD1; j_gene: TRBJ1-2; v_gene: TRBV28; abundance: few; CDR3aa: CASSFPRGLNYGYTF; CDR3nt: TGTGCCAGCAGTTTCCCCAGGGGGCTTAACTATGGCTACACCTTC
d_gene: NA; j_gene: TRBJ2-5; v_gene: TRBV9; abundance: NA; CDR3aa: CASSVVGETQYF; CDR3nt: TGTGCCAGCAGCGTAGTAGGGGAGACCCAGTACTTC
d_gene: NA; j_gene: TRBJ1-5; v_gene: TRBV30; abundance: medium-sized; CDR3aa: CAWSDSNQPQHF; CDR3nt: TGTGCCTGGAGCGATAGCAATCAGCCCCAGCATTTT
d_gene: NA; j_gene: TRBJ1-4; v_gene: TRBV7-9; abundance: NA; CDR3aa: CASSSTNEKLFF; CDR3nt: TGTGCCAGCAGCTCTACTAATGAAAAACTGTTTTTT
d_gene: NA; j_gene: TRBJ1-1; v_gene: TRBV5-1; abundance: few; CDR3aa: CASSHGGAMNTEAFF; CDR3nt: TGCGCCAGCAGTCATGGGGGGGCGATGAACACTGAAGCTTTCTTT
d_gene: TRBD1; j_gene: TRBJ1-1; v_gene: TRBV5-1; abundance: few; CDR3aa: CASSLAGQGVTEAFF; CDR3nt: TGCGCCAGCAGCTTGGCGGGACAGGGGGTCACTGAAGCTTTCTTT
d_gene: NA; j_gene: TRBJ1-5; v_gene: TRBV6-1; abundance: NA; CDR3aa: CASRRGVDQPQHF; CDR3nt: TGTGCCAGCAGAAGGGGTGTCGATCAGCCCCAGCATTTT
d_gene: NA; j_gene: TRBJ1-5; v_gene: TRBV2; abundance: NA; CDR3aa: CASSAQAFQPQHF; CDR3nt: TGTGCCAGCAGTGCTCAGGCTTTTCAGCCCCAGCATTTT
d_gene: NA; j_gene: TRBJ1-2; v_gene: TRBV5-6; abundance: NA; CDR3aa: CASNPTGANYGYTF; CDR3nt: TGTGCCAGCAATCCGACAGGAGCTAACTATGGCTACACCTTC
d_gene: NA; j_gene: TRBJ2-7; v_gene: TRBV25-1; abundance: NA; CDR3aa: CASSAPGRSSSEQYF; CDR3nt: TGTGCCAGCAGTGCCCCGGGACGATCCTCTTCCGAGCAGTACTTC
d_gene: NA; j_gene: TRBJ2-3; v_gene: TRBV4-1; abundance: once; CDR3aa: CASSQGEAPDTQYF; CDR3nt: TGCGCCAGCAGCCAAGGAGAGGCCCCAGATACGCAGTATTTT
d_gene: TRBD2; j_gene: TRBJ2-1; v_gene: TRBV10-3; abundance: NA; CDR3aa: CAIREAGGGRNEQFF; CDR3nt: TGTGCCATCAGGGAAGCGGGAGGGGGTAGGAATGAGCAGTTCTTC
d_gene: TRBD1; j_gene: TRBJ2-2; v_gene: TRBV29-1; abundance: NA; CDR3aa: CSVILRDRPNTGELFF; CDR3nt: TGCAGCGTTATCCTTCGGGACAGGCCGAACACCGGGGAGCTGTTTTTT
d_gene: NA; j_gene: TRBJ2-7; v_gene: TRBV5-8; abundance: NA; CDR3aa: CASTRGWEQYF; CDR3nt: TGTGCCAGCACAAGGGGCTGGGAGCAGTACTTC
d_gene: TRBD1; j_gene: TRBJ2-7; v_gene: TRBV28; abundance: NA; CDR3aa: CASYTRTGRVHEQYF; CDR3nt: TGTGCCAGCTACACTCGGACAGGTAGGGTCCACGAGCAGTACTTC
d_gene: NA; j_gene: TRBJ1-5; v_gene: TRBV30; abundance: NA; CDR3aa: CAWSAVAGSNQPQHF; CDR3nt: TGTGCCTGGAGTGCAGTGGCGGGGAGCAATCAGCCCCAGCATTTT
d_gene: NA; j_gene: TRBJ2-7; v_gene: TRBV5-6; abundance: NA; CDR3aa: CASSFSRGGEQYF; CDR3nt: TGTGCCAGCAGCTTTTCTAGGGGGGGAGAGCAGTACTTC
d_gene: NA; j_gene: TRBJ2-1; v_gene: TRBV4-1; abundance: NA; CDR3aa: CASSQETKEREQFF; CDR3nt: TGCGCCAGCAGCCAAGAGACGAAAGAGCGTGAGCAGTTCTTC
d_gene: TRBD1; j_gene: TRBJ1-1; v_gene: TRBV5-6; abundance: NA; CDR3aa: CASSSDRVPEAFF; CDR3nt: TGTGCCAGCAGCTCCGACAGGGTCCCTGAAGCTTTCTTT
d_gene: NA; j_gene: TRBJ1-5; v_gene: TRBV10-3; abundance: NA; CDR3aa: CAIREGLSQPQHF; CDR3nt: TGTGCCATCCGAGAAGGGCTATCACAGCCCCAGCATTTT
d_gene: NA; j_gene: TRBJ1-4; v_gene: TRBV6-6; abundance: NA; CDR3aa: CASSSPPFGGGKLFF; CDR3nt: TGTGCCAGCAGTTCCCCCCCTTTCGGGGGTGGAAAACTGTTTTTT
d_gene: NA; j_gene: TRBJ1-1; v_gene: TRBV7-9; abundance: NA; CDR3aa: CASSNRELTEAFF; CDR3nt: TGTGCCAGCAGCAACAGGGAGCTCACTGAAGCTTTCTTT
d_gene: NA; j_gene: TRBJ2-1; v_gene: TRBV6-6; abundance: once; CDR3aa: CASSYSGGPNNEQFF; CDR3nt: TGTGCCAGCAGTTACTCTGGGGGGCCCAACAATGAGCAGTTCTTC
d_gene: TRBD1; j_gene: TRBJ2-7; v_gene: TRBV27; abundance: NA; CDR3aa: CASSSLDRGGEQYF; CDR3nt: TGTGCCAGCAGTTCGCTTGACAGGGGAGGCGAGCAGTACTTC
d_gene: NA; j_gene: TRBJ1-2; v_gene: TRBV28; abundance: once; CDR3aa: CASSDHQGVYGYTF; CDR3nt: TGTGCCAGCAGCGACCATCAAGGAGTCTATGGCTACACCTTC
d_gene: NA; j_gene: TRBJ1-4; v_gene: TRBV27; abundance: NA; CDR3aa: CASSSRGFNEKLFF; CDR3nt: TGTGCCAGCAGTTCCAGGGGCTTTAATGAAAAACTGTTTTTT
d_gene: TRBD2; j_gene: TRBJ2-1; v_gene: TRBV5-4; abundance: few; CDR3aa: CASSSLAGERNEQFF; CDR3nt: TGTGCCAGCAGCTCACTAGCGGGAGAGCGGAATGAGCAGTTCTTC
d_gene: TRBD1; j_gene: TRBJ1-1; v_gene: TRBV19; abundance: few; CDR3aa: CASSPRGLNTEAFF; CDR3nt: TGTGCCAGTAGCCCCAGGGGGCTGAACACTGAAGCTTTCTTT
d_gene: NA; j_gene: TRBJ2-7; v_gene: TRBV14; abundance: NA; CDR3aa: CASSQNRGLGAYF; CDR3nt: TGTGCCAGCAGCCAAAACCGGGGCTTGGGCGCGTACTTC
d_gene: NA; j_gene: TRBJ2-7; v_gene: TRBV30; abundance: NA; CDR3aa: CAWSAHISVPGVSGAAYEQYF; CDR3nt: NA
d_gene: NA; j_gene: TRBJ1-2; v_gene: TRBV10-3; abundance: NA; CDR3aa: CAISDRTAPDGYTF; CDR3nt: TGTGCCATCAGTGACCGGACAGCTCCGGATGGCTACACCTTC
d_gene: TRBD2; j_gene: TRBJ2-2; v_gene: TRBV7-2; abundance: once; CDR3aa: CASSLDGGATGELFF; CDR3nt: TGTGCCAGCAGCTTAGACGGGGGGGCCACCGGGGAGCTGTTTTTT
d_gene: NA; j_gene: TRBJ2-5; v_gene: TRBV4-1; abundance: NA; CDR3aa: CASSPGRREETQYF; CDR3nt: TGCGCCAGCAGCCCGGGAAGGCGAGAGGAGACCCAGTACTTC
d_gene: NA; j_gene: TRBJ2-4; v_gene: TRBV21-1; abundance: NA; CDR3aa: CASSSSRAGLAGGIAKNIQYF; CDR3nt: TGTGCCAGCAGCTCTTCTAGGGCTGGACTAGCGGGAGGGATAGCCAAAAACATTCAGTACTTC
d_gene: NA; j_gene: TRBJ1-2; v_gene: TRBV7-9; abundance: NA; CDR3aa: CASSTGPGDGYTF; CDR3nt: TGTGCCAGCAGCACAGGGCCCGGAGATGGCTACACCTTC
d_gene: TRBD1; j_gene: TRBJ2-3; v_gene: TRBV19; abundance: NA; CDR3aa: CASSGRRTGETDTQYF; CDR3nt: TGTGCCAGTAGTGGGCGGAGGACAGGGGAGACAGATACGCAGTATTTT
d_gene: TRBD2; j_gene: TRBJ2-2; v_gene: TRBV29-1; abundance: NA; CDR3aa: CSVEDVWRGDSPGELFF; CDR3nt: TGCAGCGTTGAAGATGTTTGGCGGGGGGACTCCCCCGGGGAGCTGTTTTTT
d_gene: TRBD2; j_gene: TRBJ2-1; v_gene: TRBV5-1; abundance: few; CDR3aa: CASSFSGTRGYNEQFF; CDR3nt: TGCGCCAGCAGCTTCAGCGGGACTAGGGGCTACAATGAGCAGTTCTTC
d_gene: NA; j_gene: TRBJ1-2; v_gene: TRBV28; abundance: few; CDR3aa: CASSLQTGIGYTF; CDR3nt: TGTGCCAGCAGTTTACAGACAGGAATCGGCTACACCTTC
d_gene: TRBD2; j_gene: TRBJ2-1; v_gene: TRBV6-1; abundance: NA; CDR3aa: CASSGWASGMYNEQFF; CDR3nt: TGTGCCAGCAGTGGGTGGGCTAGCGGGATGTACAATGAGCAGTTCTTC
d_gene: TRBD1; j_gene: TRBJ1-5; v_gene: TRBV5-3; abundance: NA; CDR3aa: CARSKDRGRSNQPQHF; CDR3nt: TGTGCCAGAAGCAAAGACAGGGGGCGTAGCAATCAGCCCCAGCATTTT
d_gene: NA; j_gene: TRBJ2-2; v_gene: TRBV19; abundance: NA; CDR3aa: CASSPRGPPYTGELFF; CDR3nt: TGTGCCAGTAGTCCCAGAGGACCTCCCTACACCGGGGAGCTGTTTTTT
d_gene: TRBD1; j_gene: TRBJ1-1; v_gene: TRBV5-6; abundance: NA; CDR3aa: CASSFDRGQNTEAFF; CDR3nt: TGTGCCAGCAGCTTCGACAGGGGGCAAAACACTGAAGCTTTCTTT
d_gene: TRBD1; j_gene: TRBJ1-2; v_gene: TRBV5-1; abundance: NA; CDR3aa: CASSLYQGQNNYGYTF; CDR3nt: TGCGCCAGCAGCTTGTATCAGGGACAGAATAACTATGGCTACACCTTC
d_gene: NA; j_gene: TRBJ2-7; v_gene: TRBV11-2; abundance: NA; CDR3aa: CASSFWPEEEQYF; CDR3nt: TGTGCCAGCAGCTTTTGGCCGGAGGAGGAGCAGTACTTC
d_gene: TRBD1; j_gene: TRBJ2-2; v_gene: TRBV6-1; abundance: NA; CDR3aa: CASSVTGDNTGELFF; CDR3nt: TGTGCCAGCAGCGTTACAGGGGATAACACCGGGGAGCTGTTTTTT
d_gene: NA; j_gene: TRBJ2-7; v_gene: TRBV20-1; abundance: NA; CDR3aa: CSAPIIDEQYF; CDR3nt: TGCAGTGCTCCGATCATCGACGAGCAGTACTTC
d_gene: TRBD1; j_gene: TRBJ2-1; v_gene: TRBV6-6; abundance: NA; CDR3aa: CASSYRWDRYNEQFF; CDR3nt: TGTGCCAGCAGTTACCGGTGGGACAGATACAATGAGCAGTTCTTC
d_gene: TRBD1; j_gene: TRBJ1-4; v_gene: TRBV28; abundance: NA; CDR3aa: CASRATGDGEKLFF; CDR3nt: TGTGCCAGCAGAGCGACAGGGGATGGTGAAAAACTGTTTTTT
d_gene: NA; j_gene: TRBJ1-2; v_gene: TRBV4-1; abundance: few; CDR3aa: CASSYPGKDYGYTF; CDR3nt: TGCGCCAGCAGCTACCCAGGGAAGGACTATGGCTACACCTTC
d_gene: TRBD1; j_gene: TRBJ2-3; v_gene: TRBV5-4; abundance: once; CDR3aa: CASSPGGGQGTDTQYF; CDR3nt: TGTGCCAGCAGCCCTGGAGGGGGACAGGGCACAGATACGCAGTATTTT